The 27 T cell receptor beta chains in this list originate from one sample, sequenced in a study of shared clonotypes between healthy human individuals. Using immunoSEQ multiplex PCR, the repertoire was profiled, and TCRdb retains in-frame clones only, with some absent. The table lists 760,000 or so clones, 96% of them singletons. Terminally differentiated effector memory CD45RA+ cells were left out of the naive CD8 fraction, which was CD45RO-negative and positively selected for CCR7. The sequencing sample was made of naive CD8+ T cells sorted from blood. All receptors derive from a young man in good health.

This clone has only one observation. Sequence at one end of the junction differs from germline and may be a read error. The V call is TRBV7-2, the J call TRBJ2-5, with D maybe TRBD1 (5 bases). From germline, CDR1 is SGHTA and CDR2 FQGNSA. This CDR3 has 16 amino acids. The CDR3 nucleotides are TGTGCCAGCAGGTTAGACCTGATGCAGGGCCAAGAGACCCAGTACTTC. Protein product: CASRLDLMQGQETQYF.

The chain has TRBV30 and TRBJ2-7; D gene uncertain. Germline V gene lookup returns CDR1 GTSNPN and CDR2 SVGIG (reference sequence). The CDR3 has 13 residues. V lost 3 bases, J lost 1 base, and 10 bases lay in between. CDR3 sequence (DNA): TGTGCCTGGAGCGATGTTAATTCCTACGAGCAGTACTTC. Its translation is CAWSDVNSYEQYF.

The chain couples TRBV7-9 to TRBJ1-1; D is uncertain. Between the trimmed V and J ends, which lost 5 bases and 0 bases, there was a span of 7 bases. The CDR3 covers 13 residues. CDR1 SEHNR and CDR2 FQNEAQ come from the germline V gene (reference sequence). CDR3 sequence reads: CASSPDMNTEAFF. The CDR3 DNA follows: TGTGCCAGCAGCCCTGACATGAACACTGAAGCTTTCTTT.

The V call is TRBV19, the J call TRBJ2-4; TRBD2 might be the D (5 bases). V lost 10 bases, J lost 0 bases, and 28 bases lay in between. This CDR3 spans 19 amino acids. Germline V gene data show CDR1 as LNHDA and CDR2 as SQIVND (reference sequence). The CDR3 coding sequence is TGTGCCACCACCGAGGGTACACGTTTTTCCCTCGGAGCCAAAAACATTCAGTACTTC. Protein product: CATTEGTRFSLGAKNIQYF.

The chain recombines TRBV6-1 with TRBJ1-5; 9 nucleotides line up with TRBD1. The CDR3 covers 16 residues. Germline CDR1 reads MNHNS; CDR2 reads SASEGT. With V trimmed by 3 bases and J by 7 bases, 10 bases remained unmatched. The CDR3 bases are TGTGCCAGCAGTGATTCGACAGGGGGAGCCGGACAGCCCCAGCATTTT. It specifies CASSDSTGGAGQPQHF.

This rearrangement joins TRBV27 to TRBJ2-7; 12 bases map to TRBD1. This CDR3 region has 16 residues. The V and J ends lost 6 bases and 6 bases, in that order; junction bases with no gene match: 12. Per germline, CDR1 MNHEY and CDR2 SMNVEV (reference sequence). DNA of the CDR3: TGTGCCAGCAGCTTGTTGGGTGGGACAGGGGGCTTCGAGCAGTACTTC. Translation: CASSLLGGTGGFEQYF.

The rearrangement joins TRBV4-1 to TRBJ2-7; unclear D gene. The CDR3 has 14 amino acids. Trimming shortened V by 7 bases and J by 1 base, and 14 bases separated the two germline ends. The germline CDR1 and CDR2 sequences are MGHRA and YSYEKL. In nucleotides, the CDR3 is TGCGCCAGCAACTCTAACCCAGATTCCTACGAGCAGTACTTC. Its translation: CASNSNPDSYEQYF.

The rearrangement links TRBV7-2 to TRBJ2-7; D gene unclear. The length of the CDR3 is 14 residues. The V and J ends lost 2 bases and 1 base respectively, with 9 bases between them. Germline lookup yields CDR1 SGHTA and CDR2 FQGNSA. The CDR3 DNA follows: TGTGCCAGCAGCTTAACGGTCCCATCCTACGAGCAGTACTTC. It yields the protein CASSLTVPSYEQYF.

The chain combines TRBV4-2 with TRBJ2-7, with D possibly TRBD2 on 6 matching bases. The CDR3 has 15 residues. The germline V gene has CDR1 LGHNA and CDR2 YNFKEQ. Trimming took 0 bases from V and 2 from J, leaving 11 bases between them. CDR3 bases: TGTGCCAGCAGCCAAGAAAGCGGGCTCACCTACGAGCAGTACTTC. It codes for CASSQESGLTYEQYF.

The genes are TRBV10-3 and TRBJ1-5, with D tentatively TRBD1 (5 bases). This CDR3 has 16 residues. The germline CDR1 and CDR2 sequences are ENHRY and SYGVKD. Trimming pared 0 bases from V and 5 bases from J, leaving 14 bases between. The CDR3 region has the DNA TGTGCCATCAGTGAGTCGGCAGGGTTAATATATCAGCCCCAGCATTTT. Its protein product is CAISESAGLIYQPQHF.

V is TRBV27 and J is TRBJ2-7; tentatively, D is TRBD1 or TRBD2 (6 bases each). Per the germline V gene, CDR1 is MNHEY and CDR2 is SMNVEV (reference sequence). This CDR3 contains 15 residues. V lost 4 bases to trimming and J lost 4 bases, with 17 bases between them. The CDR3 loop reads CASSSREQGRYEQYF. In DNA, the CDR3 is TGTGCCAGCAGTTCCCGGGAGCAGGGGCGTTACGAGCAGTACTTC.

CDR3 DNA sequence: TGTGCCAGCAGCTTGACAGGAGGCGAGCAGTACTTC. Amino acid sequence: CASSLTGGEQYF. V is TRBV7-2 and J is TRBJ2-7; tentative D call: TRBD1 (6 bases). The germline V gene encodes CDR1 SGHTA and CDR2 FQGNSA. The V gene lost 3 bases and the J gene lost 6 bases, with 9 bases spanning the gap. The CDR3 is 12 amino acids.

This sequence joins TRBV2 and TRBJ1-2; D possibly corresponds to TRBD1 (6 bases). Trimming removed 7 bases at V and 4 bases at J, with 13 bases between. This CDR3 spans 13 amino acids. Germline V gene data show CDR1 as SNHLY and CDR2 as FYNNEI. The CDR3 reads CASITGTSYGYTF. CDR3 in DNA: TGTGCCAGCATCACAGGGACCTCCTATGGCTACACCTTC.

The rearrangement uses TRBV5-1 and TRBJ2-1, with TRBD2 matching 7 bases. The germline CDR1 and CDR2 sequences are SGHRS and YFSETQ. This CDR3 has 16 amino acids. The V and J ends lost 0 bases and 0 bases, in that order; junction bases with no gene match: 3. For the CDR3, the DNA is TGCGCCAGCAGCTTGGCCGGCGGGAGCTCCTACAATGAGCAGTTCTTC. Amino acid sequence: CASSLAGGSSYNEQFF. Filled out from reference TRBV5-1 and TRBJ2-1, the complete variable domain reads KAGVTQTPRYLIKTRGQQVTLSCSPISGHRSVSWYQQTPGQGLQFLFEYFSETQRNKGNFPGRFSGRQFSNSRSEMNVSTLELGDSALYLCASSLAGGSSYNEQFFGPGTRLTVL.

The chain couples TRBV27 to TRBJ2-7; the D is unclear. This CDR3 is 11 amino acids long. V lost 5 bases and J lost 4, with 6 bases in between. Germline-derived CDR1 and CDR2 are MNHEY and SMNVEV (reference sequence). The CDR3, as DNA: TGTGCCAGCAGTACAGATTACGAGCAGTACTTC. Translated, it gives CASSTDYEQYF.

Comments on this clone: Other nucleotide sequences from this sample produce the same CDR3. This chain links TRBV18 with TRBJ2-7; 7 bases agree with TRBD1. With V trimmed by 3 bases and J by 0 bases, 2 bases remained unmatched. CDR1 KGHSH and CDR2 LQKENI come from the germline V gene. This CDR3 has 14 amino acids. The CDR3 bases are TGTGCCAGCTCACCGACAGGGAGCTCCTACGAGCAGTACTTC. Its translation: CASSPTGSSYEQYF.

This chain connects TRBV5-8 to TRBJ2-7; D gene uncertain. The ends were cut back, 2 bases at V and 0 bases at J, with 12 bases in the middle. The germline gives CDR1 SGHTS, CDR2 YDEGEE. The CDR3 loop spans 15 amino acids. The CDR3 bases are TGTGCCAGCAGCTTTTGGCCAGGATACTCCTACGAGCAGTACTTC. Protein: CASSFWPGYSYEQYF. The variable domain in full, with the rest retrieved from reference TRBV5-8 and TRBJ2-7, is EAGVTQSPTHLIKTRGQQATLRCSPISGHTSVYWYQQALGLGLQFLLWYDEGEERNRGNFPPRFSGRQFPNYSSELNVNALELEDSALYLCASSFWPGYSYEQYFGPGTRLTVT.

The chain carries TRBV19 and TRBJ2-5; the match to TRBD1 covers 9 bases. Germline V gene data show CDR1 as LNHDA and CDR2 as SQIVND (reference sequence). Unmatched junction bases numbered 11, after V lost 10 bases and J lost 2 bases. The CDR3 spans 15 residues. The CDR3, as DNA: TGTGCCACCAGACCCTCGGACAGGGGTCAAGAGACCCAGTACTTC. Protein: CATRPSDRGQETQYF.

The rearrangement links TRBV4-3 to TRBJ1-5, with D tentatively TRBD1 (5 bases). The CDR3 covers 16 residues. V shed 4 bases and J shed 3 bases, with 16 bases lying between them. Per germline, CDR1 LGHNA and CDR2 YSLEER. The CDR3 sequence is CASSLRRGGDNQPQHF. CDR3 in DNA: TGCGCCAGCAGCCTTAGGAGGGGCGGGGACAATCAGCCCCAGCATTTT.

Worth noting for this clone: One end of the junction is discordant with germline, which a read error may explain. The rearrangement joins TRBV11-2 to TRBJ1-1; D call uncertain. Germline V gene data show CDR1 as SGHAT and CDR2 as FQNNGV. The CDR3 is 14 amino acids. Written as DNA, the CDR3 is TGTGCCAGCAGCCCACCCTTTATTTTTGAGGGCACCTTTTTT. Translation gives CASSPPFIFEGTFF.

The genes are TRBV7-9 and TRBJ2-7; the D is unclear. V was clipped by 5 bases and J by 0 bases, with 14 bases between them. Germline V gene sequence: CDR1 SEHNR, CDR2 FQNEAQ (reference sequence). The CDR3 spans 15 residues. Written as DNA, the CDR3 is TGTGCCAGCAGCGCCGGATTTGGAGCCTCCTACGAGCAGTACTTC. It specifies CASSAGFGASYEQYF.

V and J are TRBV7-2 and TRBJ2-3; 11 positions agree with TRBD2. Unmatched junction bases numbered 0, after V lost 4 bases and J lost 0 bases. The CDR3 contains 15 residues. Germline values: CDR1 SGHTA, CDR2 FQGNSA. CDR3 amino acids: CASSWTSGSTDTQYF. The CDR3 nucleotides are TGTGCCAGCAGCTGGACTAGCGGGAGCACAGATACGCAGTATTTT.

The rearrangement joins TRBV27 to TRBJ1-2; D may be TRBD1 (6 bases). V lost 5 bases to trimming and J lost 8 bases, with 24 bases between them. Germline-derived CDR1 and CDR2 are MNHEY and SMNVEV (reference sequence). The CDR3 has 16 amino acids. The DNA of the CDR3 is TGTGCCAGCAGTCACACATACCTAGGGGGGCTTAAGGGCTACACCTTC. Its translation is CASSHTYLGGLKGYTF.

This clone was seen once. The gene calls are TRBV4-1 and TRBJ2-1; D call uncertain. Germline V gives CDR1 MGHRA, CDR2 YSYEKL. The CDR3 is 11 residues long. The CDR3 DNA sequence: TGCGCAGCGTCACGAAGGGATGAGCAGTTCTTC. This gives the protein CAASRRDEQFF.

The V call is TRBV27, the J call TRBJ2-5; D is possibly TRBD2 (6 bases). The CDR3 loop spans 16 amino acids. Germline CDR1 MNHEY, CDR2 SMNVEV (reference sequence). Trimming left V 5 bases short and J 5 bases short, with 21 bases between. CDR3 loop: CASSPFRLDIRETQYF. The CDR3, as DNA: TGTGCCAGCAGTCCCTTTCGACTAGACATCCGGGAGACCCAGTACTTC.

V is TRBV6-6 and J is TRBJ2-2, with TRBD2 matching 12 bases. Germline CDR1 and CDR2: MNHNY and SVGAGI (reference sequence). The ends lost 5 bases at V and 5 bases at J; junction bases unmatched: 3. The length of the CDR3 is 15 residues. In nucleotides, the CDR3 is TGTGCCAGCAGTCTAGCGGGGGGGAGGACCGGGGAGCTGTTTTTT. This gives the protein CASSLAGGRTGELFF.

The chain combines TRBV5-6 with TRBJ1-1; no clear D gene. With 7 bases removed from V and 8 bases from J, the gap between germline ends came to 12 bases. The CDR3 is made up of 11 amino acids. The V gene's germline CDR1 is SGHDT and CDR2 YYEEEE. CDR3: CASLLGAEAFF. CDR3 nucleotides: TGTGCCAGCCTACTGGGTGCGGAAGCTTTCTTT.